These T cell receptor beta chains were read from a single sample in a study of blood T cell repertoires in COVID-19. Measured with immunoSEQ multiplex PCR; TCRdb has only the in-frame clones, and not every one. The repertoire holds tens of thousands of clones, around 83% seen once, with about 1.4% in the top ten. Sequencing was performed on peripheral blood. Receptors were obtained from a man aged 45-60 years with acute or convalescent COVID-19. CDR3s include the opening cysteine and the closing phenylalanine or tryptophan. The order of the fields is clone size, D gene, J gene, V gene, CDR3 DNA, CDR3 protein. D genes are given only for firm matches. Clone size appears in some rows only: once, few, many, or a class for an expanded clone.

NA TRBD1 TRBJ2-7 TRBV18 TGTGCCAGCTCACTGGGACAGTCCTACTACGAGCAGTACTTC CASSLGQSYYEQYF
NA TRBD2 TRBJ2-3 TRBV9 TGTGCCAGCAGCTCCCATGGCGGGGGGGCAACAGATACGCAGTATTTT CASSSHGGGATDTQYF
NA TRBD2 TRBJ2-5 TRBV3-1/TRBV3-2 TGTGCCAGCAGCCAAGATTACGGTAGCGGGAGGTACTTC CASSQDYGSGRYF
NA NA TRBJ2-7 TRBV9 TGTGCCAGCAGCGTAGCTATAGGGGCCTACGAGCAGTACTTC CASSVAIGAYEQYF
NA TRBD1 TRBJ2-3 TRBV7-9 TGTGCCAGCAGTTCCCGGGACAGGGGAGGCTATTTT CASSSRDRGGYF
NA TRBD2 TRBJ2-3 TRBV15 TGTGCCACCAGCAGAGATCTGCGGGGGGCTCCAGATACGCAGTATTTT CATSRDLRGAPDTQYF
NA TRBD2 TRBJ2-7 TRBV14 TGTGCCAGCAGCCAAGGGGGACTAGCGGGATTCTACGAGCAGTACTTC CASSQGGLAGFYEQYF
NA TRBD1 TRBJ1-4 TRBV7-2 TGTGCCAGCAGCCCCTCCGGACAGGGTAATGAAAAACTGTTTTTT CASSPSGQGNEKLFF
NA TRBD1 TRBJ2-3 TRBV5-4 TGTGCCAGCAGCGCAGGGACAGGGAGTAACACAGATACGCAGTATTTT CASSAGTGSNTDTQYF
NA NA TRBJ1-2 TRBV2 TGTGCCAGCCGAAACAGGGACGGGAACACCTTC CASRNRDGNTF
few TRBD1 TRBJ2-2 TRBV2 TGTGCCAGCAGTGAAGGGACAGGGGTCGGGGAGCTGTTTTTT CASSEGTGVGELFF
NA NA TRBJ1-6 TRBV6-2/TRBV6-3 TGTGCCAGCAGTTCCCCGGGGGCACCCCTCCACTTT CASSSPGAPLHF
NA TRBD2 TRBJ2-1 TRBV19 TGTGCCAGTAGTATGGGAGGGCATGAGCAGTTCTTC CASSMGGHEQFF
NA NA TRBJ2-5 TRBV21-1 TGTGCCAGCAGCAAGTTACGGCTAGCTCAAGAGACCCAGTACTTC CASSKLRLAQETQYF
NA NA TRBJ2-7 TRBV18 TGTGCCAGCTCACCATCCCAGCGAGAGCAGTACTTC CASSPSQREQYF
NA TRBD2 TRBJ2-7 TRBV11-2 TGTGCCAGCAGCTTAGATCGCGGGAGCCCCTACGAGCAGTACTTC CASSLDRGSPYEQYF
once NA TRBJ1-5 TRBV11-2 TGTGCCAGCAGCTTAGATCGAGGCAATCAGCCCCAGCATTTT CASSLDRGNQPQHF
NA TRBD1 TRBJ1-1 TRBV3-1/TRBV3-2 TGTGCCAGCAGCCAAGCTCCCGGGACAGCTGGATTGAACACTGAAGCTTTCTTT CASSQAPGTAGLNTEAFF
NA NA TRBJ2-3 TRBV25-1 TGTGCCAGCAGGACAGGCAATACGCAGTATTTT CASRTGNTQYF
NA NA TRBJ1-2 TRBV9 TGTGCCAGCAGCCCCCCAGGGAATAGAGCTAACTATGGCTACACCTTC CASSPPGNRANYGYTF
NA NA TRBJ2-1 TRBV10-2 TGCGCCAGCAGTGACTATTCGAGCTCCTACAATGAGCAGTTCTTC CASSDYSSSYNEQFF
NA TRBD1 TRBJ2-7 TRBV2 TGTGCCAGCAGTGTCCCTCCCGACAGGGTAGGATACGAGCAGTACTTC CASSVPPDRVGYEQYF
NA NA TRBJ2-1 TRBV9 TGTGCCAGCAGGGAGGGACTGGCCCGCAATGAGCAGTTCTTC CASREGLARNEQFF
NA TRBD1 TRBJ2-7 TRBV4-1 TGCGCCAGCAGCCTCAGAGTGGGACAGACCACACACTACGAGCAGTACTTC CASSLRVGQTTHYEQYF
few NA TRBJ1-3 TRBV6-2/TRBV6-3 TGTGCCAGCAGTCGAACCGGGACAACGGCTGGAAACACCATATATTTT CASSRTGTTAGNTIYF
NA TRBD2 TRBJ2-2 TRBV4-3 TGCGCCAGCAGCCAAGATTATGGTTCGTCTAGCGGGAGATCCAGGGAGCTGTTTTTT CASSQDYGSSSGRSRELFF
NA NA TRBJ2-3 TRBV4-2 TGTGCCAGCAGCCAAGAGCCTAGCCGAGTCACAGATACGCAGTATTTT CASSQEPSRVTDTQYF
NA TRBD1 TRBJ1-3 TRBV13 TGTGCCAGCAGCTTAACAGGGGGGAGAAACACCATATATTTT CASSLTGGRNTIYF
NA TRBD1 TRBJ1-1 TRBV28 TGTGCCAGCCACCCAGTCGGACAGGCCATGAACACTGAAGCTTTCTTT CASHPVGQAMNTEAFF
NA TRBD1 TRBJ2-5 TRBV24-1 TGTGCCACCAGTGATCTACAGGGGGGAGAGACCCAGTACTTC CATSDLQGGETQYF
NA TRBD1 TRBJ1-2 TRBV30 TGTGCCTGGAGTGACAGGGGGATCTATGGCTACACCTTC CAWSDRGIYGYTF
NA TRBD2 TRBJ2-2 TRBV11-3 TGTGCCAGCAGCCCGCGACTAGCGGGAGGAACCGGGGAGCTGTTTTTT CASSPRLAGGTGELFF
NA TRBD1 TRBJ1-1 TRBV28 TGTGCCAGCAGTGCATCAGGGGGAATGAACACTGAAGCTTTCTTT CASSASGGMNTEAFF
NA TRBD1 TRBJ2-2 TRBV7-2 TGTGCCAGCAGCTCCCCCCCCGGAACAGGGGCGGGTACCGGGGAGCTGTTTTTT CASSSPPGTGAGTGELFF
NA NA TRBJ2-3 TRBV2 TGTGCCAGCAGTAGGGAGATAGGCACAGATACGCAGTATTTT CASSREIGTDTQYF
NA NA TRBJ2-7 TRBV6-5 TGTGCCAGCAGTTACTCCCTGAGGAACGGAGCCTACGAGCAGTACTTC CASSYSLRNGAYEQYF
NA TRBD1 TRBJ1-5 TRBV28 TGTGCCAGCAGTTCCCTGGGACAGGGGAATAGCAATCAGCCCCAGCATTTT CASSSLGQGNSNQPQHF
NA TRBD2 TRBJ2-7 TRBV6-5 TGTGCCAGCAGTTACTCGATGACTAGCGGGGTGTACGAGCAGTACTTC CASSYSMTSGVYEQYF
once TRBD2 TRBJ2-5 TRBV24-1 TGTGCCACCAGTGATTTTTTAGAGACTAGCGGGGCCTACCAAGAGACCCAGTACTTC CATSDFLETSGAYQETQYF
NA NA TRBJ1-6 TRBV21-1 TGTGCCAGCGTTGACAGACTAGATGACTTAATCTATTCACCCCTCCACTTT CASVDRLDDLIYSPLHF
NA TRBD2 TRBJ2-1 TRBV13 TGTGCCAGCAGCTTTTGGACGGATCCCGCGGGGGAACAGTTCTTC CASSFWTDPAGEQFF
NA TRBD2 TRBJ2-1 TRBV11-2 TGTGCCAGCAGCTTGGGGGGACTAGCGGGGTCCTACAATGAGCAGTTCTTC CASSLGGLAGSYNEQFF
NA NA TRBJ1-1 TRBV28 TGTGCCAGCAGCGCAACTGGGACAAACCTGATCTCGGAAGCTTTCTTT CASSATGTNLISEAFF
NA NA TRBJ1-5 TRBV6-5 TGTGCCAGCACCCCGACAGCACTCAATCAGCCCCAGCATTTT CASTPTALNQPQHF
NA TRBD1 TRBJ1-6 TRBV19 TGTGCCAGTAGTATAGGGGGTCGGCAGGGGGATTCACCCCTCCACTTT CASSIGGRQGDSPLHF
NA TRBD1 TRBJ2-7 TRBV28 TGTGCCAGCAGTCCCTTGGGACAGGGAAAGGACGAGCAGTACTTC CASSPLGQGKDEQYF
NA TRBD1 TRBJ1-2 TRBV5-6 TGTGCCAGCAGCCTGGGGGACAGATGGGGCTACACCTTC CASSLGDRWGYTF
few TRBD1 TRBJ1-2 TRBV29-1 TGCAGCGTAACTCGGGACAGGGAAGGCGGCTACACCTTC CSVTRDREGGYTF
NA TRBD1 TRBJ1-2 TRBV2 TGTGCCAGCAGTAAGGCCGGGACAGCTAACTATGGCTACACCTTC CASSKAGTANYGYTF
once NA TRBJ1-1 TRBV7-2 TGTGCCAGCAGCTCGAGAATGAACACTGAAGCTTTCTTT CASSSRMNTEAFF
NA TRBD1 TRBJ1-2 TRBV19 TGTGCCAGTAGTATTGCAGAGGCAGGGGGGCGTCGAGATGGCTACACCTTC CASSIAEAGGRRDGYTF
NA TRBD1 TRBJ2-5 TRBV14 TGTGCCAGCAGCCGGCTCGGGACAGAATTGACCCAGTACTTC CASSRLGTELTQYF
NA NA TRBJ2-2 TRBV10-3 TGTGCCATCAGTCTGAGGGATGATGACGGGGAGCTGTTTTTT CAISLRDDDGELFF
once NA TRBJ2-1 TRBV28 TGTGCCAGCAGTATACTCGACTCCCCGGGGTGGTTCTTC CASSILDSPGWFF
NA NA TRBJ1-2 TRBV4-1 TGCGCCAGCAGCCAAGCGGCAGGGTATGGCTACACCTTC CASSQAAGYGYTF